This T cell receptor beta chain came from a study of Ad26.COV2.S vaccination and SARS-CoV-2 variants. Broader study findings: Estimates derived from TCR breadth and depth analyses may have underestimated total T cell responses.

Data came from immunoSEQ multiplex PCR; TCRdb stores just in-frame clones and leaves some out. The table includes 350,000 to 500,000 clones, approximately 92% detected once. Treatment indicated: around 19 received Ad26.COV2.S at low or high dose, single or two shots; roughly 5 received placebo; per-sample allocation not given. Samples came from day 63 after the first vaccine or placebo injection. V was pared by 6 bases and J by 5 bases, with 20 bases between. CDR3 size: 16 residues. Looked up from germline, CDR1 is SGHAT and CDR2 is FQNNGV. Note on this clone: The target antigen is unknown.

The sequence came from a person aged 18 to 65 who received the Ad26.COV2.S COVID-19 vaccine or a placebo. The J gene is TRBJ2-1, the V gene TRBV11-2; a weak D match, TRBD2 (5 bases). The sample was peripheral blood, taken in a trial of Ad26.COV2.S vaccine versus placebo. The CDR3 DNA follows: TGTGCCAGCAGTTATTATCGGGGAGTTCGAGACAATGAGCAGTTCTTC. This sequence encodes CASSYYRGVRDNEQFF.